The 22 T cell receptor beta chains below come from one sample, sequenced in a study of shared clonotypes between healthy human individuals. TCRdb keeps only in-frame clones here, not all; method: immunoSEQ multiplex PCR. The table records 530,000 or so clones, 75% to 80% of them present only once. Sequencing was carried out using PBMCs. The receptors originated from a middle-aged woman in good health. Some clones in this sample may be carry-over from other donors' samples.

The CDR3 DNA reads TGTGCCAGCAGAAGACCGCCGGATACGCAGTATTTT. Translated: CASRRPPDTQYF. The chain is built from TRBV2 and TRBJ2-3; no reliable D call. Germline-derived CDR1 and CDR2 are SNHLY and FYNNEI. V was shortened by 6 bases and J by 6 bases, with 10 bases between the two germline ends. CDR3 length: 12 amino acids.

The rearrangement uses TRBV5-1 and TRBJ2-1, with 11 bases that match TRBD2. The V gene's germline CDR1 is SGHRS and CDR2 YFSETQ. There are 19 residues in the CDR3. Trimming at V came to 3 bases and at J to 4 bases, leaving 15 bases not matched to a gene. The CDR3 is CASSSFLAGGRERYNEQFF. CDR3 DNA sequence: TGCGCCAGCAGCTCCTTCTTAGCGGGAGGGCGGGAGAGATACAATGAGCAGTTCTTC.

V usage is TRBV2 and J usage is TRBJ2-1; 8 bases match TRBD2. Germline assignment: CDR1 SNHLY and CDR2 FYNNEI. Unmatched junction bases numbered 13, after V lost 6 bases and J lost 9 bases. The CDR3 length is 15 residues. Here the CDR3 DNA reads TGTGCCAGCAGCCCGAGGAGCGGGAGTTCGCTTGAGCAGTTCTTC. Translating gives CASSPRSGSSLEQFF.

This chain connects TRBV19 to TRBJ2-1, with TRBD2 matching 8 bases. The CDR3 covers 15 residues. V shed 3 bases, J shed 7 bases, and the junction held 8 bases outside the gene matches. Per germline, CDR1 LNHDA and CDR2 SQIVND (reference sequence). The DNA of the CDR3 is TGTGCCAGTAGTATTCAAGGGACTAGTAGTAATGAGCAGTTCTTC. As protein: CASSIQGTSSNEQFF.

This clone was counted only a few times. The genes are TRBV7-3 and TRBJ2-7, with a tentative D call TRBD2 (6 bases). The CDR3 spans 14 residues. Germline lookup yields CDR1 SGHTA and CDR2 FQGTGA. The ends were cut back, 5 bases at V and 6 bases at J, with 17 bases in the middle. In DNA form, the CDR3 reads TGTGCCAGCAGCCGTGGGACTTTCGGTTCCGAGCAGTACTTC. Translating gives CASSRGTFGSEQYF.

V usage is TRBV27 and J usage is TRBJ2-7; perhaps TRBD1 as D (6 bases). The V gene lost 3 bases and the J gene lost 0 bases, with 12 bases spanning the gap. The germline V gene has CDR1 MNHEY and CDR2 SMNVEV (reference sequence). The CDR3 has 15 residues. Written as DNA, the CDR3 is TGTGCCAGCAGTTTCCAGGGGCTTATCTCCTACGAGCAGTACTTC. It codes for CASSFQGLISYEQYF.

This chain connects TRBV9 to TRBJ2-3, with D tentatively TRBD2 (6 bases). The CDR3 loop spans 15 amino acids. The V end lost 3 bases, the J end lost 3 bases, and 14 bases lay between the germline ends. Germline V gene data show CDR1 as SGDLS and CDR2 as YYNGEE. The CDR3 nucleotides read TGTGCCAGCAGCGGGACTACACTAAGGACAGATACGCAGTATTTT. It codes for CASSGTTLRTDTQYF.

The chain carries TRBV5-8 and TRBJ1-4; 7 bases agree with TRBD1. The CDR3 is made up of 14 amino acids. Losses at the gene ends were 6 bases for V and 5 bases for J; bases not matched to a gene: 7. The germline V gene has CDR1 SGHTS and CDR2 YDEGEE. CDR3 loop: CASNLDRRNEKLFF. DNA for the CDR3: TGTGCCAGCAATCTGGACAGGCGGAATGAAAAACTGTTTTTT.

The chain employs TRBV2 and TRBJ1-5; 7 bases are a match to TRBD1. The CDR3 spans 13 residues. Per germline, CDR1 SNHLY and CDR2 FYNNEI. V lost 7 bases and J lost 2; bases outside the gene matches: 2. The CDR3 DNA reads TGTGCCAGCACCGGGACAGGCAATCAGCCCCAGCATTTT. It yields the protein CASTGTGNQPQHF.

V and J are TRBV7-9 and TRBJ1-2; D is perhaps TRBD1 (5 bases). Trimming stripped 1 base from V and 6 bases from J, with 9 bases between. The CDR3 length is 13 residues. The germline gives CDR1 SEHNR, CDR2 FQNEAQ (reference sequence). The CDR3 reads CASSLVGDDGYTF. The CDR3 nucleotides read TGTGCCAGCAGCTTAGTAGGGGACGATGGCTACACCTTC.

The V gene is TRBV10-2, the J gene TRBJ2-7, with 12 bases that match TRBD2. In germline, CDR1 is WSHSY, CDR2 SAAADI. The trim removed 3 bases at V and 2 bases at J, leaving 5 bases unmatched. This CDR3 contains 16 residues. This CDR3 reads CASSDPGLAGPYEQYF. DNA for the CDR3: TGCGCCAGCAGTGATCCCGGACTAGCGGGACCCTACGAGCAGTACTTC.

This rearrangement joins TRBV7-9 to TRBJ2-4; D unclear. With 1 base removed from V and 0 bases from J, the gap between germline ends came to 13 bases. This CDR3 has 17 residues. From germline, CDR1 is SEHNR and CDR2 FQNEAQ (reference sequence). This CDR3 is CASSLGGSLLAKNIQYF. In nucleotides, the CDR3 is TGTGCCAGCAGCTTAGGGGGAAGCCTTCTAGCCAAAAACATTCAGTACTTC. Together with reference TRBV7-9 and TRBJ2-4, the CDR3 gives the full variable domain: DTGVSQNPRHKITKRGQNVTFRCDPISEHNRLYWYRQTLGQGPEFLTYFQNEAQLEKSRLLSDRFSAERPKGSFSTLEIQRTEQGDSAMYLCASSLGGSLLAKNIQYFGAGTRLSVL.

The rearrangement links TRBV6-6 to TRBJ2-3; 15 nucleotides match TRBD2. With V trimmed by 8 bases and J by 4 bases, 4 bases remained unmatched. From germline, CDR1 is MNHNY and CDR2 SVGAGI (reference sequence). CDR3 length: 15 residues. CDR3 DNA: TGTGCCAGCGGGGGACTAGCGGGAGGCTCAGATACGCAGTATTTT. This sequence encodes CASGGLAGGSDTQYF.

This clone appeared a single time. The chain carries TRBV14 and TRBJ2-3, with unresolved D. Trimming took off 1 base at V and 4 bases at J, with 9 bases between the two ends. CDR1 and CDR2 (germline): SGHDN, FVKESK. CDR3 length equals 14 residues. CDR3 sequence: CASSQAGTADTQYF. The DNA for the CDR3 is TGTGCCAGCAGCCAAGCCGGAACAGCAGATACGCAGTATTTT.

V and J are TRBV11-2 and TRBJ2-7, with 8 bases fitting TRBD2. CDR1 is SGHAT and CDR2 is FQNNGV in the germline V gene. The CDR3 has 15 amino acids. V lost 1 base, J lost 2 bases, and 4 bases stayed unmatched. Here the CDR3 reads CASSLGSGSAYEQYF. In DNA, the CDR3 is TGTGCCAGCAGCTTAGGAAGCGGGAGTGCCTACGAGCAGTACTTC.

This clone was seen ten or more times. The junction shows a germline mismatch at one end, possibly a read error. The rearrangement links TRBV7-7 to TRBJ2-1, with D possibly matching TRBD2 (6 bases). The CDR3 sequence is 13 residues long. Germline V gene lookup returns CDR1 SSHAT and CDR2 FNYEAQ (reference sequence). In DNA form, the CDR3 reads TGTGCTAGCAGCTTAGCGGAGGACAATGAGCAGTTCTTC. Translation: CASSLAEDNEQFF.

This clone appeared once. The V gene is TRBV9, the J gene TRBJ1-5; D may be TRBD1 (5 bases). V was cut by 0 bases and J by 8 bases, with 12 bases left in between. This CDR3 spans 14 amino acids. Germline CDR1 reads SGDLS; CDR2 reads YYNGEE. CDR3 DNA: TGTGCCAGCAGCGTAGGGGCAGGGAGGGAGCCCCAGCATTTT. The encoded protein is CASSVGAGREPQHF.

This clone was picked up a small number of times. Other DNA sequences within the sample encode an identical CDR3. The J gene is TRBJ1-1, the V gene TRBV9; D gene unclear. Germline CDR1 SGDLS, CDR2 YYNGEE. The CDR3 consists of 13 residues. Trimming removed 0 bases at V and 4 bases at J, with 7 bases between. The CDR3 protein is CASSVGSGTEAFF. In DNA, the CDR3 is TGTGCCAGCAGCGTAGGAAGTGGCACTGAAGCTTTCTTT.

The V gene is TRBV7-3, the J gene TRBJ2-1; TRBD2 matches at 13 bases. J was trimmed by 8 bases and V by 5 bases; bases with no gene match: 9. CDR3 length equals 16 residues. Germline CDR1 and CDR2: SGHTA and FQGTGA. CDR3 sequence reads: CASSPQPGLAGYEQFF. The CDR3 coding sequence is TGTGCCAGCAGCCCCCAACCGGGACTAGCGGGATATGAGCAGTTCTTC. Together with reference TRBV7-3 and TRBJ2-1, the CDR3 gives the full variable domain: GAGVSQTPSNKVTEKGKYVELRCDPISGHTALYWYRQSLGQGPEFLIYFQGTGAADDSGLPNDRFFAVRPEGSVSTLKIQRTERGDSAVYLCASSPQPGLAGYEQFFGPGTRLTVL.

The V and J genes are TRBV2 and TRBJ1-4; D is undetermined. V lost 3 bases and J lost 5, with 10 bases in between. Germline V gene sequence: CDR1 SNHLY, CDR2 FYNNEI. This CDR3 has 14 residues. The CDR3 nucleotides are TGTGCCAGCAGTGATGGGGTCCCGAATGAAAAACTGTTTTTT. Residues: CASSDGVPNEKLFF.

V is TRBV18 and J is TRBJ2-6; 7 nucleotides align to TRBD2. This CDR3 has 18 amino acids. Germline assignment: CDR1 KGHSH and CDR2 LQKENI. V trimming: 0 bases; J trimming: 0 bases; junction bases outside the gene matches: 5. Written as DNA, the CDR3 is TGTGCCAGCTCACCACCACGGGGAGGGAGCTCTGGGGCCAACGTCCTGACTTTC. This gives the protein CASSPPRGGSSGANVLTF.

This chain links TRBV15 with TRBJ2-1; TRBD2 matches at 8 bases. The CDR3 consists of 17 residues. The V and J ends lost 0 bases and 5 bases, in that order; junction bases with no gene match: 9. Germline lookup yields CDR1 LNHNV and CDR2 YYDKDF (reference sequence). The CDR3 nucleotides are TGTGCCACCAGCAGAGATCCGCTAGCGGGTATGAACAATGAGCAGTTCTTC. Its protein is CATSRDPLAGMNNEQFF. The variable domain in full, completed from reference TRBV15 and TRBJ2-1, reads DAMVIQNPRYQVTQFGKPVTLSCSQTLNHNVMYWYQQKSSQAPKLLFHYYDKDFNNEADTPDNFQSRRPNTSFCFLDIRSPGLGDTAMYLCATSRDPLAGMNNEQFFGPGTRLTVL.